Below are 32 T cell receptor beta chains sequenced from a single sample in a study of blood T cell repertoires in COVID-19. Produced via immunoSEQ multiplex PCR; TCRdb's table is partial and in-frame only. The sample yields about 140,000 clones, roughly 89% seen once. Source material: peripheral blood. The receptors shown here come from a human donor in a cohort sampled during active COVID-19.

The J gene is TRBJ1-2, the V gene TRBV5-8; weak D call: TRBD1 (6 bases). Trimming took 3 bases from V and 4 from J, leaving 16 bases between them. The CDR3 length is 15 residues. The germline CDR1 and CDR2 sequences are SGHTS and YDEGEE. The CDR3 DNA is TGTGCCAGCAGCTCCCGGGGGGGCGAAGGCTATGGCTACACCTTC. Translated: CASSSRGGEGYGYTF. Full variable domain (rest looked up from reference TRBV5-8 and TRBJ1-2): EAGVTQSPTHLIKTRGQQATLRCSPISGHTSVYWYQQALGLGLQFLLWYDEGEERNRGNFPPRFSGRQFPNYSSELNVNALELEDSALYLCASSSRGGEGYGYTFGSGTRLTVV.

The CDR3, as DNA: TGTGCCAGCAGAGAGACAGGGCGGTATGGCTACACCTTC. As protein: CASRETGRYGYTF. The chain uses TRBV7-2 and TRBJ1-2; 7 bases are a match to TRBD1. There are 13 residues in the CDR3. CDR1 and CDR2 (germline): SGHTA, FQGNSA. V was pared by 6 bases and J by 5 bases, with 6 bases of the junction left unmatched.

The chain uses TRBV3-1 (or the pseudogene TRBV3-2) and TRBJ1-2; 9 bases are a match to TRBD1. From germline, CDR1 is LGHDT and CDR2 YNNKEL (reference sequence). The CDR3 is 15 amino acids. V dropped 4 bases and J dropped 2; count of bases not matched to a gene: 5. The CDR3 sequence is CASSPGTGINYGYTF. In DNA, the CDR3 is TGTGCCAGCAGCCCGGGGACAGGGATAAACTATGGCTACACCTTC.

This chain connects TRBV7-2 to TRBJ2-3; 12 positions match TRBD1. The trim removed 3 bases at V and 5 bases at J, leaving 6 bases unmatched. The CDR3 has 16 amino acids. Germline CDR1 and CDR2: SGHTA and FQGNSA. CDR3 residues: CASSFPGQGARDTQYF. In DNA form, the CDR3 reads TGTGCCAGCAGCTTTCCGGGACAGGGGGCTAGAGATACGCAGTATTTT.

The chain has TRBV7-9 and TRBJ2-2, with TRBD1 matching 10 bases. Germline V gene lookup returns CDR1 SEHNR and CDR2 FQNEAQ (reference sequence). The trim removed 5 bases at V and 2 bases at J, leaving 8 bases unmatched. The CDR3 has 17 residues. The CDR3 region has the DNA TGTGCCAGCAGCAGCGGACAGGGGGGGATAAACACCGGGGAGCTGTTTTTT. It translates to CASSSGQGGINTGELFF.

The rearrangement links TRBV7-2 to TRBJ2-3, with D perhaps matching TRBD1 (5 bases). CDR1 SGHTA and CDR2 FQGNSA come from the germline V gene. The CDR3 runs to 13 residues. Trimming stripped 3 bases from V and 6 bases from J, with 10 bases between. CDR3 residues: CASSFQGSDTQYF. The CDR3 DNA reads TGTGCCAGCAGCTTCCAGGGTTCGGATACGCAGTATTTT. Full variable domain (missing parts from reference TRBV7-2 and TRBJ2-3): GAGVSQSPSNKVTEKGKDVELRCDPISGHTALYWYRQSLGQGLEFLIYFQGNSAPDKSGLPSDRFSAERTGGSVSTLTIQRTQQEDSAVYLCASSFQGSDTQYFGPGTRLTVL.

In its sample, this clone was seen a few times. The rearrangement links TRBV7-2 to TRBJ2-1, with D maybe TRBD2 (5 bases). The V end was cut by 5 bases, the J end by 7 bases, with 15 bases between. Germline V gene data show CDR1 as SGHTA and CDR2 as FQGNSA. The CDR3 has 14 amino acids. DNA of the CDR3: TGTGCCAGCAGCCGCGGGTCTCGGCAGAATGAGCAGTTCTTC. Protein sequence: CASSRGSRQNEQFF.

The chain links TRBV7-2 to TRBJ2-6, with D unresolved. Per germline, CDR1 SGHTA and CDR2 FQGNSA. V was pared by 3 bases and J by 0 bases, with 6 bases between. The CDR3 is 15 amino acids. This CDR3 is CASSFQISGANVLTF. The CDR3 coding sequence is TGTGCCAGCAGCTTTCAAATCTCTGGGGCCAACGTCCTGACTTTC.

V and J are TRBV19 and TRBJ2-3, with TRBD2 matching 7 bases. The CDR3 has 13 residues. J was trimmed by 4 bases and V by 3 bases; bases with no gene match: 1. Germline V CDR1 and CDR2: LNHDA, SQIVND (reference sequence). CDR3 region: CASSIAGADTQYF. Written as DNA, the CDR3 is TGTGCCAGTAGTATTGCGGGGGCAGATACGCAGTATTTT.

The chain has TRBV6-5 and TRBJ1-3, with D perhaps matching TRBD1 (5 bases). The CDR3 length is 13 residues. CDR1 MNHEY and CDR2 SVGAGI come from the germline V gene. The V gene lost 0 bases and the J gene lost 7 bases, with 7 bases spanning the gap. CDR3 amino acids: CASSYSGGNTIYF. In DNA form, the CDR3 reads TGTGCCAGCAGTTACTCGGGGGGGAACACCATATATTTT.

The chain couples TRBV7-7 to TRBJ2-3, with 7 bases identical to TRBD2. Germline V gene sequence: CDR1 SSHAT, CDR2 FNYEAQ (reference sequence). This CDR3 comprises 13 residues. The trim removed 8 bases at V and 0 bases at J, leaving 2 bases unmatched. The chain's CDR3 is CASSRGSTDTQYF. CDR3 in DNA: TGTGCCAGCTCGCGGGGGAGCACAGATACGCAGTATTTT.

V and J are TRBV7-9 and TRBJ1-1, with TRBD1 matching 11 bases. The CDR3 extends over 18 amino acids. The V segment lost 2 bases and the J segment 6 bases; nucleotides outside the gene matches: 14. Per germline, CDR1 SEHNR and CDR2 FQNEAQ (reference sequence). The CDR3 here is CASSLRLDRGLVGAEAFF. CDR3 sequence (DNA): TGTGCCAGCAGCTTACGGTTGGACAGGGGGCTTGTGGGCGCTGAAGCTTTCTTT.

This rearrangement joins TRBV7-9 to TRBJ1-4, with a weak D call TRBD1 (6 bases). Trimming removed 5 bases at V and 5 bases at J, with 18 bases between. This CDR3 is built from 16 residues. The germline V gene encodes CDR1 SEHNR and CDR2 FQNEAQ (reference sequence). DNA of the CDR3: TGTGCCAGCAGCCCCGGGGGGCAGGGTCAAAATGAAAAACTGTTTTTT. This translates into CASSPGGQGQNEKLFF.

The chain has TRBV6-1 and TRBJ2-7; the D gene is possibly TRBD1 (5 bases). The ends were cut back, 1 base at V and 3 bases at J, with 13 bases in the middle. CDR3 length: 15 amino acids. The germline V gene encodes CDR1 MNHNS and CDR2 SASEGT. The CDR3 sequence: CASSEVSVGLYEQYF. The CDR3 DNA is TGTGCCAGCAGTGAAGTTAGTGTGGGGCTCTACGAGCAGTACTTC.

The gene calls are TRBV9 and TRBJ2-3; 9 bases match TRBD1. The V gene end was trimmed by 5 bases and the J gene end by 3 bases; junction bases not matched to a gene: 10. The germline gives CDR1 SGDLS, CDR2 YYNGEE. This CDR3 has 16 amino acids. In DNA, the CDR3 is TGTGCCAGCAGTGGCCGGGACAGGGTTTCGACAGATACGCAGTATTTT. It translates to CASSGRDRVSTDTQYF. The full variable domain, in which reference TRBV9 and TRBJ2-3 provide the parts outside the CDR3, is DSGVTQTPKHLITATGQRVTLRCSPRSGDLSVYWYQQSLDQGLQFLIQYYNGEERAKGNILERFSAQQFPDLHSELNLSSLELGDSALYFCASSGRDRVSTDTQYFGPGTRLTVL.

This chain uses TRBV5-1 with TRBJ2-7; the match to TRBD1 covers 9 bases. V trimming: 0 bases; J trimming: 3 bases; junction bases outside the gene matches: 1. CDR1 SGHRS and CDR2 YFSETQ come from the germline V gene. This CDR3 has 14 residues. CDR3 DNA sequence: TGCGCCAGCAGCTTGGGGACAGGGGTCTACGAGCAGTACTTC. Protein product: CASSLGTGVYEQYF.

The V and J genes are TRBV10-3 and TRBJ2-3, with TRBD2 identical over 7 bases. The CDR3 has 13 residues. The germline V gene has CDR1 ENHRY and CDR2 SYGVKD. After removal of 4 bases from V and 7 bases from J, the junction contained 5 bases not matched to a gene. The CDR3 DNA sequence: TGTGCCATCAGTGGGGGGGGTGGAAATACGCAGTATTTT. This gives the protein CAISGGGGNTQYF.

The CDR3 spells CACMGGPVEQYF. Written as DNA, the CDR3 is TGTGCCTGTATGGGGGGGCCGGTCGAGCAGTACTTC. The rearrangement uses TRBV30 and TRBJ2-7, with D maybe TRBD2 (7 bases). From germline, CDR1 is GTSNPN and CDR2 SVGIG (reference sequence). Trimming removed 6 bases at V and 6 bases at J, with 15 bases between. This CDR3 contains 12 residues.

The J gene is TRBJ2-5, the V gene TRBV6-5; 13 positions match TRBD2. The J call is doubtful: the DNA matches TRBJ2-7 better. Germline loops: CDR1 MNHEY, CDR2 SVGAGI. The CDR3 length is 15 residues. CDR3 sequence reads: CASSPRTSGGYEQYF. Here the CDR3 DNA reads TGTGCCAGCAGCCCCCGGACTAGCGGGGGCTACGAGCAGTACTTC.

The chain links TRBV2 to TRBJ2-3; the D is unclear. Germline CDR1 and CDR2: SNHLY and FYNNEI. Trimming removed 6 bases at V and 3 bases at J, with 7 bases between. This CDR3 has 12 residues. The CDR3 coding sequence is TGTGCCAGCAGCCCGACAACAGATACGCAGTATTTT. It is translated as CASSPTTDTQYF. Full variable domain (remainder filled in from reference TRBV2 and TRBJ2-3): EPEVTQTPSHQVTQMGQEVILRCVPISNHLYFYWYRQILGQKVEFLVSFYNNEISEKSEIFDDQFSVERPDGSNFTLKIRSTKLEDSAMYFCASSPTTDTQYFGPGTRLTVL.

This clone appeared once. The CDR3, as DNA: TGTGCCAGCAGTCCGACAGGGCGTCTCTATAATTCACCCCTCCACTTT. Protein sequence: CASSPTGRLYNSPLHF. The V and J genes are TRBV5-6 and TRBJ1-6; 7 nucleotides line up with TRBD1. The length of the CDR3 is 16 residues. Trimming cost V 5 bases and J 3 bases; bases outside gene matches: 8. The V gene's germline CDR1 is SGHDT and CDR2 YYEEEE.

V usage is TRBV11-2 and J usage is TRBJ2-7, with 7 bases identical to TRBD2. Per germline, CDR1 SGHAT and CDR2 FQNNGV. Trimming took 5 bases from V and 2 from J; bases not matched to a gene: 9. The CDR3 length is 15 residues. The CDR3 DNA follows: TGTGCCAGCAGCAGTTGGCGGGAGAGACCCTACGAGCAGTACTTC. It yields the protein CASSSWRERPYEQYF.

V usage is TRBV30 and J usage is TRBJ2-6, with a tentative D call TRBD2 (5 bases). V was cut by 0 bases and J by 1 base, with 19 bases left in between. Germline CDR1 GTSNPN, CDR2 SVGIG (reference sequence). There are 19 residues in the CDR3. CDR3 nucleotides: TGTGCCTGGAGTGTAACTAGGTTCTCTCTTCCTTCTGGGGCCAACGTCCTGACTTTC. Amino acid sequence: CAWSVTRFSLPSGANVLTF.

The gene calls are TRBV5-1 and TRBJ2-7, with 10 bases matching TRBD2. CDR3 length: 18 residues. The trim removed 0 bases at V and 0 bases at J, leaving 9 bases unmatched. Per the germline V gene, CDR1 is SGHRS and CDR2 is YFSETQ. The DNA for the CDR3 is TGCGCCAGCAGCTTGGGGCTAGCGGGGGTCCTCAGCTCCTACGAGCAGTACTTC. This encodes CASSLGLAGVLSSYEQYF.

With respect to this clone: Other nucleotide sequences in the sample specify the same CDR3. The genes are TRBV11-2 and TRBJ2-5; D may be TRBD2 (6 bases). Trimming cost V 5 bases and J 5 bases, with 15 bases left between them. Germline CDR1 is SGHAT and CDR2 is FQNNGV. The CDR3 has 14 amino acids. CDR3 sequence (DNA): TGTGCCAGCAGCCGAACCGGAGGGGAGGAGACCCAGTACTTC. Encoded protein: CASSRTGGEETQYF.

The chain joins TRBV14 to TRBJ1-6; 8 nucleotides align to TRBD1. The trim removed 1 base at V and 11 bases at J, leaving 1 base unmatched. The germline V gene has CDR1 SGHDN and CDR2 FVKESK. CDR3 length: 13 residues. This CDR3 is CASSQGQGTPLHF. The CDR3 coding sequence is TGTGCCAGCAGCCAAGGACAGGGGACACCCCTCCACTTT. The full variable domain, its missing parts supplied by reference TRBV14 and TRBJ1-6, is EAGVTQFPSHSVIEKGQTVTLRCDPISGHDNLYWYRRVMGKEIKFLLHFVKESKQDESGMPNNRFLAERTGGTYSTLKVQPAELEDSGVYFCASSQGQGTPLHFGNGTRLTVT.

The CDR3: CASSSPKKGGHFEHF. The CDR3 region has the DNA TGTGCCAGCAGTTCTCCAAAAAAGGGGGGGCATTTTGAGCATTTT. The V gene is TRBV28, the J gene TRBJ1-5; a weak D match, TRBD1 (6 bases). In germline, CDR1 is MDHEN, CDR2 SYDVKM. Trimming removed 4 bases at V and 14 bases at J, with 24 bases between. CDR3 size: 15 residues.

CDR3 coding DNA: TGTGCCAGCGGCTCGGGGAGCAATCAGCCCCAGCATTTT. This gives the protein CASGSGSNQPQHF. The chain has TRBV5-5 and TRBJ1-5; no reliable D call. The germline V gene has CDR1 SGHKS and CDR2 YYEKEE (reference sequence). The CDR3 runs 13 residues. Trimming took 7 bases from V and 1 from J, leaving 9 bases between them.

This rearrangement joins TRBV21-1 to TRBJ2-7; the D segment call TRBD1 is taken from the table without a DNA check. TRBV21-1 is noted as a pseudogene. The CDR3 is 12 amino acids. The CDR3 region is CASNGTPYEQYF. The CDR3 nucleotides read TGTGCCAGCAACGGGACACCCTACGAGCAGTACTTC.

The CDR3 nucleotides are TGTGCCAGCAGCTCGGGACAGCTGGCTGGCATTCAGTACTTC. Protein product: CASSSGQLAGIQYF. The chain uses TRBV11-2 and TRBJ2-4; 7 bases map to TRBD1. Germline V gives CDR1 SGHAT, CDR2 FQNNGV. Trimming removed 4 bases from V and 9 bases from J; junction bases left unmatched: 9. This CDR3 comprises 14 residues.

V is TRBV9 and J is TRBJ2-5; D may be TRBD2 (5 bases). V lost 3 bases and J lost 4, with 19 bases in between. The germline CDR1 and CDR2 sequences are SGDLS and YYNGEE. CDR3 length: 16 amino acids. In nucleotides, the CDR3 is TGTGCCAGCAGCGCCCTACCGGGGTTTAGATCAGAGACCCAGTACTTC. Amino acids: CASSALPGFRSETQYF.

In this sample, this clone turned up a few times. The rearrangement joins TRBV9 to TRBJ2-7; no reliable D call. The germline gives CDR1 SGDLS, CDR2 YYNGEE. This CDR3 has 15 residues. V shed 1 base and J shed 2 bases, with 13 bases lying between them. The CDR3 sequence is CASSVSASTTYEQYF. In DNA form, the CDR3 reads TGTGCCAGCAGCGTATCGGCTAGTACCACCTACGAGCAGTACTTC. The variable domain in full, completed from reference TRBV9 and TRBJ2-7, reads DSGVTQTPKHLITATGQRVTLRCSPRSGDLSVYWYQQSLDQGLQFLIQYYNGEERAKGNILERFSAQQFPDLHSELNLSSLELGDSALYFCASSVSASTTYEQYFGPGTRLTVT.